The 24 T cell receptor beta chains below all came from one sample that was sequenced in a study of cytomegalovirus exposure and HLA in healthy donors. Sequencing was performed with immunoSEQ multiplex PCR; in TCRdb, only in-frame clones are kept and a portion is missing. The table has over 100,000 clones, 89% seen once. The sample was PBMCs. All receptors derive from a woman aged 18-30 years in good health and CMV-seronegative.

The DNA of the CDR3 is TGTGCCAGCAGCTGGGGGACAGCCTCTGGAAACACCATATATTTT. This gives the protein CASSWGTASGNTIYF. V gene TRBV7-9 combines with J gene TRBJ1-3, with TRBD1 matching over 7 bases. Trimming took 4 bases from V and 0 from J; bases not matched to a gene: 3. The CDR3 contains 15 residues. Per germline, CDR1 SEHNR and CDR2 FQNEAQ (reference sequence).

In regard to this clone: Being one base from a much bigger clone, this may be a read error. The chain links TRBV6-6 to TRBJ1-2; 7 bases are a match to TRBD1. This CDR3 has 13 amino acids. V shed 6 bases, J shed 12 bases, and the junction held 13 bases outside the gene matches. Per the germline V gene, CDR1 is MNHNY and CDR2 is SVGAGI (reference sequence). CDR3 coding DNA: TGTGCCAGCAGATCAGACAGGGCTGGGGGCCACACCTTC. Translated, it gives CASRSDRAGGHTF.

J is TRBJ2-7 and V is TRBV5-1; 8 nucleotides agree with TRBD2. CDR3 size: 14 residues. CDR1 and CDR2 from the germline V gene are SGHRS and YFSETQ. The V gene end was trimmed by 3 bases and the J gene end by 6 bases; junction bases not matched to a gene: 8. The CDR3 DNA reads TGCGCCAGCAGCTCGTTCCCGGGGGGGGCCGAGCAGTACTTC. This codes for CASSSFPGGAEQYF.

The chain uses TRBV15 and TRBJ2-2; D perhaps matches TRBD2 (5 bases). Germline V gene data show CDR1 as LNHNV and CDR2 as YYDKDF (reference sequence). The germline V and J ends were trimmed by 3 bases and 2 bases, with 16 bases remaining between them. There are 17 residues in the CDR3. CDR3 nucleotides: TGTGCCACCAGCAGGGAGGCACAGAACCCAAACACCGGGGAGCTGTTTTTT. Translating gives CATSREAQNPNTGELFF. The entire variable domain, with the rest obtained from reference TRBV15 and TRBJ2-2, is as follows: DAMVIQNPRYQVTQFGKPVTLSCSQTLNHNVMYWYQQKSSQAPKLLFHYYDKDFNNEADTPDNFQSRRPNTSFCFLDIRSPGLGDTAMYLCATSREAQNPNTGELFFGEGSRLTVL.

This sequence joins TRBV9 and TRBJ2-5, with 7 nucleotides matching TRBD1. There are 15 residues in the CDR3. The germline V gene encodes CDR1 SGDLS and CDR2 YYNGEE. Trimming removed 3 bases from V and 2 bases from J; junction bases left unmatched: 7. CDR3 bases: TGTGCCAGCAGCGCCCTCGGGACAGCTCAAGAGACCCAGTACTTC. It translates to CASSALGTAQETQYF.

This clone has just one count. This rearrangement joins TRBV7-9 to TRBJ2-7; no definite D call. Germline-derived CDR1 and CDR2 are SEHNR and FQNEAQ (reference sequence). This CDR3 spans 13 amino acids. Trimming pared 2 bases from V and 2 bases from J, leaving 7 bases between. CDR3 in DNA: TGTGCCAGCAGCTTACCCTTAACCTACGAGCAGTACTTC. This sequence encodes CASSLPLTYEQYF.

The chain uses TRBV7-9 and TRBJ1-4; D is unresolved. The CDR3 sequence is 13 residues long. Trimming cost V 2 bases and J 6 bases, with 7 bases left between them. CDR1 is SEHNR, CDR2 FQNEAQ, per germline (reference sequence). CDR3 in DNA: TGTGCCAGCAGCTTAAACGGGGATGAAAAACTGTTTTTT. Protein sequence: CASSLNGDEKLFF.

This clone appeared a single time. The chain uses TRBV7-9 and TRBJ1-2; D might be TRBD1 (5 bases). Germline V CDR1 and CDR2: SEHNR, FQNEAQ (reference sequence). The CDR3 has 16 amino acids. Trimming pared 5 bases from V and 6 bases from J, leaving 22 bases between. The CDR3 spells CASSPSRRGVKDGYTF. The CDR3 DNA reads TGTGCCAGCAGCCCCTCCCGGCGGGGCGTAAAGGATGGCTACACCTTC. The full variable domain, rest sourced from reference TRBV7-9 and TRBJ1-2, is DTGVSQNPRHKITKRGQNVTFRCDPISEHNRLYWYRQTLGQGPEFLTYFQNEAQLEKSRLLSDRFSAERPKGSFSTLEIQRTEQGDSAMYLCASSPSRRGVKDGYTFGSGTRLTVV.

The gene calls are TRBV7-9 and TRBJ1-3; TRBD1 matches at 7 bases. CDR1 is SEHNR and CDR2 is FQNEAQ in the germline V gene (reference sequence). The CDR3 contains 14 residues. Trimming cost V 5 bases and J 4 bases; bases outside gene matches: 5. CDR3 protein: CASSPTGTGNTIYF. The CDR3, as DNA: TGTGCCAGCAGCCCGACAGGGACGGGAAACACCATATATTTT.

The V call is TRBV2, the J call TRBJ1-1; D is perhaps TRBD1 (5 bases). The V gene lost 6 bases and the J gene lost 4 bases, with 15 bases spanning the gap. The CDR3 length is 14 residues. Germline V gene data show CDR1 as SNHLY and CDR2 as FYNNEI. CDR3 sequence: CASRASQGFTEAFF. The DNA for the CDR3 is TGTGCCAGCAGGGCTAGTCAGGGTTTCACTGAAGCTTTCTTT.

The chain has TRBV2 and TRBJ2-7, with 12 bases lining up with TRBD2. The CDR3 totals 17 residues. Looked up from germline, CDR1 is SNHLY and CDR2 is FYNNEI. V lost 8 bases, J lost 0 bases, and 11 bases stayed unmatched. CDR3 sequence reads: CASLLVTSGGSSYEQYF. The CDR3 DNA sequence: TGTGCCAGCTTACTAGTTACTAGCGGGGGGAGCTCCTACGAGCAGTACTTC.

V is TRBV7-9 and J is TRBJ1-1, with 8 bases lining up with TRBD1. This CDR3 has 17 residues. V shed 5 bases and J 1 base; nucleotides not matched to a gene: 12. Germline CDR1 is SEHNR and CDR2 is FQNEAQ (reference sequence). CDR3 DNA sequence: TGTGCCAGCAGCAAAACAGGGGGTATTTTATGGAACACTGAAGCTTTCTTT. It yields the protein CASSKTGGILWNTEAFF.

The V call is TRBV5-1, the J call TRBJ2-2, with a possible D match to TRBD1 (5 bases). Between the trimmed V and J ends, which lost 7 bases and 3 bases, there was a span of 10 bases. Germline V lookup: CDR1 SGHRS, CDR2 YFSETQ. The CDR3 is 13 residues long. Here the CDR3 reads CASDDSHTGELFF. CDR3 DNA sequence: TGCGCCAGCGATGACAGCCACACCGGGGAGCTGTTTTTT.

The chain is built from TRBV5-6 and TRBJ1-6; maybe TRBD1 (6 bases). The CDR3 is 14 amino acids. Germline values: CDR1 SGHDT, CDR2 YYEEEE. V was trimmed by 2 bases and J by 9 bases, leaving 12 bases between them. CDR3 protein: CASSFGGPVSPLHF. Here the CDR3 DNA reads TGTGCCAGCAGCTTCGGGGGGCCGGTTTCACCCCTCCACTTT. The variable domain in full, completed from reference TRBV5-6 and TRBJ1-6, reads DAGVTQSPTHLIKTRGQQVTLRCSPKSGHDTVSWYQQALGQGPQFIFQYYEEEERQRGNFPDRFSGHQFPNYSSELNVNALLLGDSALYLCASSFGGPVSPLHFGNGTRLTVT.

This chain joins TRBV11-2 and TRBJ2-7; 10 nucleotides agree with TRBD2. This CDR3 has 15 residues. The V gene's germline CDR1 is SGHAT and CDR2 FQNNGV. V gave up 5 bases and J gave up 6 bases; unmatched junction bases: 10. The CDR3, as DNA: TGTGCCAGCAGCGTGACCGGGACTAGCGTCGGCGAGCAGTACTTC. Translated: CASSVTGTSVGEQYF.

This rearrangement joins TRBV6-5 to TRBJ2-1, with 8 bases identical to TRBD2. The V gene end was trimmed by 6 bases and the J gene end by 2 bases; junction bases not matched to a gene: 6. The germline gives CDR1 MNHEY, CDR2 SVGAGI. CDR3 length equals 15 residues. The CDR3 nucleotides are TGTGCCAGCAGACGCGGGGGGCCTACCTACAATGAGCAGTTCTTC. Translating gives CASRRGGPTYNEQFF.

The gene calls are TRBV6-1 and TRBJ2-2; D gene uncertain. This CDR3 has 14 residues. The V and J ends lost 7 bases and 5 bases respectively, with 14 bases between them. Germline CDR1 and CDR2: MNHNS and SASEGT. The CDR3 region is CASIGNSPTGELFF. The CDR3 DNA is TGTGCCAGCATAGGTAACAGTCCTACCGGGGAGCTGTTTTTT.

CDR3: CASRQGVGSQPQHF. CDR3 DNA: TGTGCCAGCAGGCAGGGGGTCGGGAGTCAGCCCCAGCATTTT. The J gene is TRBJ1-5, the V gene TRBV14; 7 positions agree with TRBD1. Germline V gene sequence: CDR1 SGHDN, CDR2 FVKESK. J was trimmed by 6 bases and V by 6 bases; bases with no gene match: 8. The CDR3 contains 14 residues.

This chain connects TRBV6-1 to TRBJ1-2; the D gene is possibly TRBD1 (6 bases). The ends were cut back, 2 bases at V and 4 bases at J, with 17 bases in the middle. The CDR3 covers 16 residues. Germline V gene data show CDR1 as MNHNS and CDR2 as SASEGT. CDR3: CASSEWGLADSYGYTF. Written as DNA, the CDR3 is TGTGCCAGCAGTGAATGGGGGCTCGCAGACAGCTATGGCTACACCTTC.

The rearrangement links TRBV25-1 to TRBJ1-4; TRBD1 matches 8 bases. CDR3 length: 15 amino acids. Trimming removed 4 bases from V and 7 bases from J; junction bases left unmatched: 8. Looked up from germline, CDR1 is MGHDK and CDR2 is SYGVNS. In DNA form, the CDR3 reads TGTGCCAGCAGTGGACACAGGGGGGAAGGTGAAAAACTGTTTTTT. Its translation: CASSGHRGEGEKLFF.

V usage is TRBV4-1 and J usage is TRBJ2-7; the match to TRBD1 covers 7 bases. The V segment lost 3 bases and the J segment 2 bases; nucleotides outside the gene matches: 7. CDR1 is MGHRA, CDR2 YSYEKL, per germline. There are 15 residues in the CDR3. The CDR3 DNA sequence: TGCGCCAGCAGCCATGCTACAGGGGACCCCTACGAGCAGTACTTC. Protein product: CASSHATGDPYEQYF.

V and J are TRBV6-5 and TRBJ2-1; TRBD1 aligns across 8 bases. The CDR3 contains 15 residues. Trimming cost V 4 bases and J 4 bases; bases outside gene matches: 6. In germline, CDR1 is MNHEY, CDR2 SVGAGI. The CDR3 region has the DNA TGTGCCAGCAGTTGGTCCGGGACAGGTTACAATGAGCAGTTCTTC. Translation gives CASSWSGTGYNEQFF.

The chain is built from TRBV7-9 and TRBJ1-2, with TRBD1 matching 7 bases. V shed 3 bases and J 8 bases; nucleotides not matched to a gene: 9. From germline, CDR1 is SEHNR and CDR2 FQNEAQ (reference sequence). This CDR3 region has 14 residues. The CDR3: CASSFLSGGEGYTF. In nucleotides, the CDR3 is TGTGCCAGCAGCTTTCTATCAGGGGGAGAAGGCTACACCTTC.

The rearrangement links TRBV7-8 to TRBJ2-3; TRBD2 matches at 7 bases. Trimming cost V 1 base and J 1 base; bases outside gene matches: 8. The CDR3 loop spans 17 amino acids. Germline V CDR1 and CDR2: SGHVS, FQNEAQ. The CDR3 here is CASSLDAGGGRTDTQYF. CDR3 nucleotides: TGTGCCAGCAGCTTAGATGCCGGCGGGGGACGCACAGATACGCAGTATTTT.